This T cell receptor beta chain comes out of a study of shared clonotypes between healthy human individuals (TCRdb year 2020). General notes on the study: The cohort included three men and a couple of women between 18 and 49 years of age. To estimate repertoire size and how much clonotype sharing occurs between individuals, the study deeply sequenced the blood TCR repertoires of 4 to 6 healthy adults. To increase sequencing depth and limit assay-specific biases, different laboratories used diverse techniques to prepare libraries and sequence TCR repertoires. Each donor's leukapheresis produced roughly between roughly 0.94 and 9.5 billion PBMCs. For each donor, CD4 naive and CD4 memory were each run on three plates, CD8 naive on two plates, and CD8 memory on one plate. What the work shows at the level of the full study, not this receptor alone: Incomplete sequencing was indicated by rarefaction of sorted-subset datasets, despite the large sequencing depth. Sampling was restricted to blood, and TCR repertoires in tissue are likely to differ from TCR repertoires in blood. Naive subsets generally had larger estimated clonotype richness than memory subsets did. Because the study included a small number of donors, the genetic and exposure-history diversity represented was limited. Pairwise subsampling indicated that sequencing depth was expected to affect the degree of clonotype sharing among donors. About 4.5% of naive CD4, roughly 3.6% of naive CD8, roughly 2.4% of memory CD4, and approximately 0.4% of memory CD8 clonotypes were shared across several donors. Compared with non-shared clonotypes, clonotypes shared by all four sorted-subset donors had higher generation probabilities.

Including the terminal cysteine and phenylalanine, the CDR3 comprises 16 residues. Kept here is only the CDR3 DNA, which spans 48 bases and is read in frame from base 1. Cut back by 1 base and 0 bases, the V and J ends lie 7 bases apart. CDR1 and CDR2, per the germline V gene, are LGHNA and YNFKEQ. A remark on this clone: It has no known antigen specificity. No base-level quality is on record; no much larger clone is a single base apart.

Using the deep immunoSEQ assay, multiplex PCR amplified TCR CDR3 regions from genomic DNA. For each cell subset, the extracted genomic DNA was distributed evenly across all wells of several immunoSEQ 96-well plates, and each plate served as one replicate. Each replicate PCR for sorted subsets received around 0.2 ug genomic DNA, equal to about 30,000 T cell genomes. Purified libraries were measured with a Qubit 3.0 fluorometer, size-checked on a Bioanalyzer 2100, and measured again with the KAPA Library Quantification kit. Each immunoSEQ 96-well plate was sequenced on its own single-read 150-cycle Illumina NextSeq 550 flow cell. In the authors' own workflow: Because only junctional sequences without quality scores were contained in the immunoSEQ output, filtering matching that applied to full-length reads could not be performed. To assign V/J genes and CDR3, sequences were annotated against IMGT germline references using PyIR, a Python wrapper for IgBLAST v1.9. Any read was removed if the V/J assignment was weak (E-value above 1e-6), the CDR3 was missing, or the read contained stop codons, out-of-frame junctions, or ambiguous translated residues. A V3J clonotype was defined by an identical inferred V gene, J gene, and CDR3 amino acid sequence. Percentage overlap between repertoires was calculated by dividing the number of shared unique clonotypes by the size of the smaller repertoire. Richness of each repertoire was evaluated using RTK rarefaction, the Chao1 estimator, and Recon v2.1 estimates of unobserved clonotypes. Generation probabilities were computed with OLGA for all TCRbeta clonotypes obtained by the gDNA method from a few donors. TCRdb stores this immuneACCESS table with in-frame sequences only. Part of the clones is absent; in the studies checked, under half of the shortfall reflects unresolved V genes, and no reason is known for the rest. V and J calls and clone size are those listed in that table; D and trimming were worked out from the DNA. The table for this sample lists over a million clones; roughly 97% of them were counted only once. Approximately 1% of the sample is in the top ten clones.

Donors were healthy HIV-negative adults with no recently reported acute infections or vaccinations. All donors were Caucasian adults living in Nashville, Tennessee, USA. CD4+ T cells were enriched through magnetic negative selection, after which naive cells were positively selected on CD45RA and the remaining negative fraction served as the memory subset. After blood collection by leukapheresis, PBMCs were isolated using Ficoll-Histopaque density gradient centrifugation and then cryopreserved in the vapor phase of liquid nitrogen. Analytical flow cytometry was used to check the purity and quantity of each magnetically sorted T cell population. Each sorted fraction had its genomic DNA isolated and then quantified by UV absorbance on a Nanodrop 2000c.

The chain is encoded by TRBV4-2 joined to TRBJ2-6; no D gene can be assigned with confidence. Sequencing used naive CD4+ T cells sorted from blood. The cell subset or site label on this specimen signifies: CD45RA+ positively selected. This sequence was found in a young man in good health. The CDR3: CASSQADFSGANVLTF. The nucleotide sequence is TGTGCCAGCAGCCAAGCAGATTTCTCTGGGGCCAACGTCCTGACTTTC.